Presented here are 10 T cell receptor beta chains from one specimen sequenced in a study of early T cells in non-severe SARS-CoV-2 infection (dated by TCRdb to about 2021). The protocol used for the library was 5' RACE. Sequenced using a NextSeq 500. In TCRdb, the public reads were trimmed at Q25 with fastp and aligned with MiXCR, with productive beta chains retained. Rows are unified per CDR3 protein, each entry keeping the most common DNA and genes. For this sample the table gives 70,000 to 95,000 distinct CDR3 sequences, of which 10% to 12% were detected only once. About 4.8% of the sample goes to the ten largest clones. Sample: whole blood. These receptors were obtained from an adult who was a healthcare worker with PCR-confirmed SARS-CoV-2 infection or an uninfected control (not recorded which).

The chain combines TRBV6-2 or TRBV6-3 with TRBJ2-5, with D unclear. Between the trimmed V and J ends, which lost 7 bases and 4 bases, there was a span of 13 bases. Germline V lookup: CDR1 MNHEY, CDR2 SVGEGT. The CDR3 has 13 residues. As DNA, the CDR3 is TGTGCCAGCACCCGGCGGCAGCCAGAGACCCAGTACTTC. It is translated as CASTRRQPETQYF.

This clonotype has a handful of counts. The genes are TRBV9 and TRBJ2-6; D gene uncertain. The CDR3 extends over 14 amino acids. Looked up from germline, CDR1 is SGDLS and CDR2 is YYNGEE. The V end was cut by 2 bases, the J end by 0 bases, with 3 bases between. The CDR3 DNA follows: TGTGCCAGCAGCGTGACCTCTGGGGCCAACGTCCTGACTTTC. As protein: CASSVTSGANVLTF.

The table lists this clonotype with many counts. CDR3 sequence (DNA): TGTGCCAGCAGCTTTGGGCAGTCCTACGAGCAGTACTTC. Its translation: CASSFGQSYEQYF. The chain recombines TRBV7-9 with TRBJ2-7; D remains unclear. The CDR3 consists of 13 residues. The V end lost 3 bases, the J end lost 1 base, and 7 bases lay between the germline ends. Germline-derived CDR1 and CDR2 are SEHNR and FQNEAQ (reference sequence).

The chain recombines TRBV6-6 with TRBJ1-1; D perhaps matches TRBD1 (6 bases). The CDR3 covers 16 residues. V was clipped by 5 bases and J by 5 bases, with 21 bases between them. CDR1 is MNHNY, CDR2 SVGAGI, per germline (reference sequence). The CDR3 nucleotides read TGTGCCAGCAGTCCTCAGGGGCGAGGGGTAAGGACTGAAGCTTTCTTT. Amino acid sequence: CASSPQGRGVRTEAFF.

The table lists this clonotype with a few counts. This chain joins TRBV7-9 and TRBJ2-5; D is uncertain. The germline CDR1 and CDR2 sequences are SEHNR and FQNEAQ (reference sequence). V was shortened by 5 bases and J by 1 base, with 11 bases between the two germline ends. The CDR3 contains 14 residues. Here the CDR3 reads CASSQTNSQETQYF. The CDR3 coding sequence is TGTGCCAGCAGCCAGACCAATTCCCAAGAGACCCAGTACTTC.

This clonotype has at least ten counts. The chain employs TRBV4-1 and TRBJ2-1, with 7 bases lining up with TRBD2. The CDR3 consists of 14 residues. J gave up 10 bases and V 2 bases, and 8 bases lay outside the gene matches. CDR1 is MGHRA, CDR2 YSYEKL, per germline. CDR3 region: CASSQFPTSLEQFF. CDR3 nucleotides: TGCGCCAGCAGCCAATTCCCGACTAGCTTGGAGCAGTTCTTC.

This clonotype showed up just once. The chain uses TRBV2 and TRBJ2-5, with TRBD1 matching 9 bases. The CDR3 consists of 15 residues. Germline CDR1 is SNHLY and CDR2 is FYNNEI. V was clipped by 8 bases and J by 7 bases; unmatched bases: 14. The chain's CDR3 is CASVRDRVRDGTQYF. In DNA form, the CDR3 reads TGTGCCAGCGTCCGGGACAGGGTCCGTGATGGGACCCAGTACTTC.

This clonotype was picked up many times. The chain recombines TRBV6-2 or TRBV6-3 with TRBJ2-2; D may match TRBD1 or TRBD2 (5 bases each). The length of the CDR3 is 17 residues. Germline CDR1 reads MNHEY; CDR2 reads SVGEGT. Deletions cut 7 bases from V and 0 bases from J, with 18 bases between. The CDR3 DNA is TGTGCCAGCAACGGACCCTCCGGGACGGCGAACACCGGGGAGCTGTTTTTT. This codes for CASNGPSGTANTGELFF.

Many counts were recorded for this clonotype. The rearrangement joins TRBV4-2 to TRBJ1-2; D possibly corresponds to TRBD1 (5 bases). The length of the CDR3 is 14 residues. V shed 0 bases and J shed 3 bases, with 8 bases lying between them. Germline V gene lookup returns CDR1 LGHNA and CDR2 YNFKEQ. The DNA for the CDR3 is TGTGCCAGCAGCCAAGAAAGGGGAGACTATGGCTACACCTTC. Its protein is CASSQERGDYGYTF.

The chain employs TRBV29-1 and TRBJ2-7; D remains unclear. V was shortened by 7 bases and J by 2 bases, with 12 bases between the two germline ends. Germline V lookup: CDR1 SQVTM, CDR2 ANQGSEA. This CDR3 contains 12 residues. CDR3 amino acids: CSALKSAYEQYF. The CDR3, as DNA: TGCAGCGCCCTCAAATCCGCCTACGAGCAGTACTTC.